What follows is one T cell receptor (beta chain) and its context. The CDR3 has 13 residues. V was cut by 4 bases and J by 4 bases, with 10 bases left in between. Looked up from germline, CDR1 is SGDLS and CDR2 is YYNGEE. This record comes from a study of blood T cell repertoires in COVID-19. Looking at the study overall: Some COVID-19 samples were acute and others convalescent; all came from the United States, Italy and Spain. The analysed material was cDNA or gDNA that came from T cells, B-cell-depleted T cells, or PBMCs.

In the original analysis: Estimation of nucleated cell counts relied on the amplification of reference gene primers. The assay was immunoSEQ multiplex PCR, and TCRdb's table has in-frame clones only and misses some. That table supplies the V and J calls and clone size; D and trimming were determined from the DNA. The repertoire consists of about 190,000 clones, with around 90% occurring once and the leading ten covering roughly 6.7%. Sequencing was performed on peripheral blood. This receptor was taken from a middle-aged man with acute or convalescent COVID-19. The J gene is TRBJ2-3, the V gene TRBV9, with D perhaps TRBD2 (6 bases). Written as DNA, the CDR3 is TGTGCCAGCAGCCCGGGACTTCCAGATACGCAGTATTTT. It encodes CASSPGLPDTQYF.